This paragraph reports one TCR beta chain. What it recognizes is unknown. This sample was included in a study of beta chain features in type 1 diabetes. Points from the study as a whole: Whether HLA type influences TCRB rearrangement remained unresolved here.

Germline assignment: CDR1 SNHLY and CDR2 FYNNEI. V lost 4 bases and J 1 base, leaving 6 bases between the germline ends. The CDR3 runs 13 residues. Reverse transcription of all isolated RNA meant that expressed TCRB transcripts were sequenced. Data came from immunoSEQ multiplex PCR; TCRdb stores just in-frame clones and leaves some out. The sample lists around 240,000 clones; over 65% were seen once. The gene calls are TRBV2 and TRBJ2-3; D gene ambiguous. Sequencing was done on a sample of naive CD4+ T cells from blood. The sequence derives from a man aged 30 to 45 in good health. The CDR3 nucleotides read TGTGCCAGCAGTGTTGGGCGCACAGATACGCAGTATTTT. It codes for CASSVGRTDTQYF.